This T cell receptor beta chain was profiled in a study of CD8 T cells in Susac syndrome. Random hexamers primed reverse transcription of about 0.5 to 1 ug RNA. An immunoSEQ multiplex PCR generated amplified TCR beta CDR3 products spanning 54 Vbeta and 13 Jbeta. Each CDR3 protein is one row after TCRdb ran MiXCR on the immunoSEQ multiplex PCR reads. This sample has about 100,000 distinct CDR3 sequences, with roughly 91% found just once. V was pared by 4 bases and J by 1 base, with 11 bases between. CDR3 length equals 14 residues. CDR1 and CDR2 from the germline V gene are MGHRA and YSYEKL. The chain employs TRBV4-1 and TRBJ2-7; D is possibly TRBD2 (6 bases). This clonotype was sampled from a human donor in good health. The source material was CD8+ T cells from PBMCs. CDR3 amino acids: CASSPRDGSYEQYF. The DNA for the CDR3 is TGCGCCAGCAGCCCGCGGGACGGTTCCTACGAGCAGTACTTC.